This T cell receptor (beta chain) was recovered during a study of cytomegalovirus exposure and HLA in healthy donors. As concerns this clone: The junction shows a germline mismatch at one end, possibly a read error.

The CDR3 is 11 residues long. Germline CDR1 and CDR2: SNHLY and FYNNEI. The study ran its PCR with 60 Vbeta and 13 Jbeta primers. Using immunoSEQ multiplex PCR, the repertoire was profiled, and TCRdb retains in-frame clones only, with some absent. Among about 170,000 clones listed, about four fifths were seen once. The chain recombines TRBV2 with TRBJ1-2; D gene ambiguous. The sequence came from a young woman in good health and CMV-seronegative. Sequences were obtained from PBMCs. The CDR3 DNA sequence: TGTGCCAGTAGTGCGGACTATGGCTACACCTTC. Its translation: CASSADYGYTF.